These T cell receptor beta chains were read from a single sample in a study of early T cells in non-severe SARS-CoV-2 infection. MiXCR, applied by TCRdb to the 5' RACE reads, yields one record per CDR3 protein. This sample has tens of thousands of distinct CDR3 sequences, with under 11% found just once. Sequenced material: whole blood, taken at baseline. Source of these receptors: an adult who was a healthcare worker with PCR-confirmed SARS-CoV-2 infection or an uninfected control (not recorded which). Each CDR3 is given with its conserved first and last residue. A D gene is named only where the DNA matches it firmly. Clone size is shown for a subset of rows, as once, few, many or a class of expanded clone.

J: TRBJ2-6
V: TRBV28
size: .
D: .
CDR3: CASTLGGTLGGANVLTF
DNA: TGTGCCAGCACCCTGGGGGGAACCCTTGGTGGGGCCAACGTCCTGACTTTC

J: TRBJ2-7
V: TRBV12-3/TRBV12-4
size: many
D: TRBD1
CDR3: CASSLADRGRIYEQYF
DNA: TGTGCCAGCAGTTTAGCGGACAGGGGGCGGATCTACGAGCAGTACTTC

J: TRBJ2-1
V: TRBV5-1
size: few
D: TRBD1
CDR3: CASSLMGDSIYNEQFF
DNA: TGCGCCAGCAGCTTGATGGGGGACAGCATCTACAATGAGCAGTTCTTC

J: TRBJ2-2
V: TRBV7-9
size: many
D: TRBD1
CDR3: CASSQGQGDTGELFF
DNA: TGTGCCAGCAGCCAGGGACAGGGGGACACCGGGGAGCTGTTTTTT

J: TRBJ2-5
V: TRBV5-5
size: .
D: .
CDR3: CASSLSRLETQYF
DNA: TGTGCCAGCAGCTTGTCGAGGCTGGAGACCCAGTACTTC

J: TRBJ1-3
V: TRBV5-1
size: few
D: .
CDR3: CASSLAGRDSGNTIYF
DNA: TGCGCCAGCAGCTTGGCCGGGCGAGACTCTGGAAACACCATATATTTT

J: TRBJ2-3
V: TRBV4-2
size: .
D: .
CDR3: CASSQRGSGSTDTQYF
DNA: TGTGCCAGCAGCCAACGGGGAAGCGGGAGCACAGATACGCAGTATTTT

J: TRBJ2-3
V: TRBV6-5
size: .
D: .
CDR3: CASGPVGGDTQYF
DNA: TGTGCCAGCGGCCCCGTTGGGGGAGATACGCAGTATTTT

J: TRBJ1-3
V: TRBV29-1
size: few
D: .
CDR3: CSVPGGGTIYF
DNA: TGCAGCGTGCCCGGGGGGGGCACCATATATTTT

J: TRBJ2-5
V: TRBV12-5
size: many
D: .
CDR3: CASGLVPGETQYF
DNA: TGTGCTAGTGGTTTGGTACCTGGAGAGACCCAGTACTTC

J: TRBJ1-1
V: TRBV29-1
size: few
D: .
CDR3: CSVEDQTGFMNTEAFF
DNA: TGCAGCGTTGAAGATCAGACAGGCTTTATGAACACTGAAGCTTTCTTT

J: TRBJ2-1
V: TRBV28
size: .
D: .
CDR3: CASSLFDSSAYNEQFF
DNA: TGTGCCAGCAGTTTATTTGACTCTAGCGCCTACAATGAGCAGTTCTTC

J: TRBJ2-6
V: TRBV6-5
size: many
D: .
CDR3: CASSFGSGSGANVLTF
DNA: TGTGCCAGCAGTTTCGGCAGTGGGTCTGGGGCCAACGTCCTGACTTTC

J: TRBJ2-3
V: TRBV27
size: few
D: TRBD2
CDR3: CASSLSGTTKGYNDTQYF
DNA: TGTGCCAGCAGTTTATCGGGGACTACCAAGGGGTACAACGATACGCAGTATTTT

J: TRBJ2-7
V: TRBV27
size: .
D: .
CDR3: CASRTASSYEQYF
DNA: TGTGCCAGCCGAACGGCGAGCTCCTACGAGCAGTACTTC

J: TRBJ2-3
V: TRBV20-1
size: many
D: TRBD2
CDR3: CSANGLAGADTDTQYF
DNA: TGCAGTGCTAACGGACTAGCGGGAGCCGACACAGATACGCAGTATTTT

J: TRBJ2-7
V: TRBV20-1
size: many
D: TRBD2
CDR3: CSARTGTSGRAKHAYEQYF
DNA: TGCAGTGCTAGAACGGGGACCAGCGGGAGGGCCAAACACGCCTACGAGCAGTACTTC

J: TRBJ2-2
V: TRBV24-1
size: .
D: .
CDR3: CATSDYRMGYTGELFF
DNA: TGTGCCACCAGTGATTACAGGATGGGCTACACCGGGGAGCTGTTTTTT

J: TRBJ1-1
V: TRBV28
size: few
D: .
CDR3: CASSPPGGPNTEAFF
DNA: TGTGCCAGCAGTCCCCCAGGCGGCCCGAACACTGAAGCTTTCTTT

J: TRBJ1-1
V: TRBV5-1
size: few
D: .
CDR3: CASSERDRSRDGAFF
DNA: TGCGCCAGCAGCGAAAGGGACCGCTCCCGAGACGGAGCTTTCTTT

J: TRBJ2-7
V: TRBV9
size: .
D: .
CDR3: CASSVGAGLYEQYF
DNA: TGTGCCAGCAGCGTTGGAGCGGGCCTGTACGAGCAGTACTTC

J: TRBJ2-2
V: TRBV29-1
size: many
D: TRBD1
CDR3: CSVTLTGTGELFF
DNA: TGCAGCGTGACCCTGACAGGGACCGGGGAGCTGTTTTTT

J: TRBJ2-1
V: TRBV5-1
size: .
D: .
CDR3: CASSFGNNEQFF
DNA: TGCGCCAGCAGCTTCGGGAACAATGAGCAGTTCTTC

J: TRBJ2-6
V: TRBV12-3/TRBV12-4
size: .
D: TRBD1
CDR3: CASRADRGRRSGSGANVLTF
DNA: TGTGCCAGCAGAGCTGACAGGGGGCGGCGTTCCGGCTCTGGGGCCAACGTCCTGACTTTC

J: TRBJ2-5
V: TRBV18
size: .
D: TRBD1
CDR3: CASSPLTGVEETQYF
DNA: TGTGCCAGCTCACCCTTGACAGGGGTTGAAGAGACCCAGTACTTC

J: TRBJ2-1
V: TRBV4-2
size: .
D: .
CDR3: CASSQGGEAGEQFF
DNA: TGTGCCAGCAGCCAAGGAGGAGAGGCGGGAGAGCAGTTCTTC